This record looks at one T cell receptor (beta chain) sequence and its context. CDR1 MGHDK and CDR2 SYGVNS come from the germline V gene. The germline V and J ends were trimmed by 3 bases and 2 bases, with 7 bases remaining between them. The CDR3 is 14 amino acids. Seattle's cohort entered during active infection and was followed longitudinally. The sample belongs to a study of blood T cell repertoires in COVID-19. Study-wide context: COVID-19 samples, acute and convalescent, were from the United States, Italy and Spain. The analysed material was cDNA or gDNA that came from T cells, B-cell-depleted T cells, or PBMCs.

Per the authors' pipeline: Estimates of nucleated cell counts were drawn from the amplification of reference gene primers. Generated by immunoSEQ multiplex PCR, the TCRdb table keeps only in-frame clones and is missing some. The V and J calls and clone size were taken over from that table, and D and trimming were inferred from the DNA. The data show some 360,000 clones, about 90% seen once. The rearrangement links TRBV25-1 to TRBJ2-2, with a tentative D call TRBD1 (5 bases). The sequencing sample was made of peripheral blood. This TCR derives from a woman aged 55-69 years with COVID-19, enrolled during active disease. This chain's CDR3 is CASSEGLNTGELFF. CDR3 DNA: TGTGCCAGCAGTGAGGGGCTAAACACCGGGGAGCTGTTTTTT.